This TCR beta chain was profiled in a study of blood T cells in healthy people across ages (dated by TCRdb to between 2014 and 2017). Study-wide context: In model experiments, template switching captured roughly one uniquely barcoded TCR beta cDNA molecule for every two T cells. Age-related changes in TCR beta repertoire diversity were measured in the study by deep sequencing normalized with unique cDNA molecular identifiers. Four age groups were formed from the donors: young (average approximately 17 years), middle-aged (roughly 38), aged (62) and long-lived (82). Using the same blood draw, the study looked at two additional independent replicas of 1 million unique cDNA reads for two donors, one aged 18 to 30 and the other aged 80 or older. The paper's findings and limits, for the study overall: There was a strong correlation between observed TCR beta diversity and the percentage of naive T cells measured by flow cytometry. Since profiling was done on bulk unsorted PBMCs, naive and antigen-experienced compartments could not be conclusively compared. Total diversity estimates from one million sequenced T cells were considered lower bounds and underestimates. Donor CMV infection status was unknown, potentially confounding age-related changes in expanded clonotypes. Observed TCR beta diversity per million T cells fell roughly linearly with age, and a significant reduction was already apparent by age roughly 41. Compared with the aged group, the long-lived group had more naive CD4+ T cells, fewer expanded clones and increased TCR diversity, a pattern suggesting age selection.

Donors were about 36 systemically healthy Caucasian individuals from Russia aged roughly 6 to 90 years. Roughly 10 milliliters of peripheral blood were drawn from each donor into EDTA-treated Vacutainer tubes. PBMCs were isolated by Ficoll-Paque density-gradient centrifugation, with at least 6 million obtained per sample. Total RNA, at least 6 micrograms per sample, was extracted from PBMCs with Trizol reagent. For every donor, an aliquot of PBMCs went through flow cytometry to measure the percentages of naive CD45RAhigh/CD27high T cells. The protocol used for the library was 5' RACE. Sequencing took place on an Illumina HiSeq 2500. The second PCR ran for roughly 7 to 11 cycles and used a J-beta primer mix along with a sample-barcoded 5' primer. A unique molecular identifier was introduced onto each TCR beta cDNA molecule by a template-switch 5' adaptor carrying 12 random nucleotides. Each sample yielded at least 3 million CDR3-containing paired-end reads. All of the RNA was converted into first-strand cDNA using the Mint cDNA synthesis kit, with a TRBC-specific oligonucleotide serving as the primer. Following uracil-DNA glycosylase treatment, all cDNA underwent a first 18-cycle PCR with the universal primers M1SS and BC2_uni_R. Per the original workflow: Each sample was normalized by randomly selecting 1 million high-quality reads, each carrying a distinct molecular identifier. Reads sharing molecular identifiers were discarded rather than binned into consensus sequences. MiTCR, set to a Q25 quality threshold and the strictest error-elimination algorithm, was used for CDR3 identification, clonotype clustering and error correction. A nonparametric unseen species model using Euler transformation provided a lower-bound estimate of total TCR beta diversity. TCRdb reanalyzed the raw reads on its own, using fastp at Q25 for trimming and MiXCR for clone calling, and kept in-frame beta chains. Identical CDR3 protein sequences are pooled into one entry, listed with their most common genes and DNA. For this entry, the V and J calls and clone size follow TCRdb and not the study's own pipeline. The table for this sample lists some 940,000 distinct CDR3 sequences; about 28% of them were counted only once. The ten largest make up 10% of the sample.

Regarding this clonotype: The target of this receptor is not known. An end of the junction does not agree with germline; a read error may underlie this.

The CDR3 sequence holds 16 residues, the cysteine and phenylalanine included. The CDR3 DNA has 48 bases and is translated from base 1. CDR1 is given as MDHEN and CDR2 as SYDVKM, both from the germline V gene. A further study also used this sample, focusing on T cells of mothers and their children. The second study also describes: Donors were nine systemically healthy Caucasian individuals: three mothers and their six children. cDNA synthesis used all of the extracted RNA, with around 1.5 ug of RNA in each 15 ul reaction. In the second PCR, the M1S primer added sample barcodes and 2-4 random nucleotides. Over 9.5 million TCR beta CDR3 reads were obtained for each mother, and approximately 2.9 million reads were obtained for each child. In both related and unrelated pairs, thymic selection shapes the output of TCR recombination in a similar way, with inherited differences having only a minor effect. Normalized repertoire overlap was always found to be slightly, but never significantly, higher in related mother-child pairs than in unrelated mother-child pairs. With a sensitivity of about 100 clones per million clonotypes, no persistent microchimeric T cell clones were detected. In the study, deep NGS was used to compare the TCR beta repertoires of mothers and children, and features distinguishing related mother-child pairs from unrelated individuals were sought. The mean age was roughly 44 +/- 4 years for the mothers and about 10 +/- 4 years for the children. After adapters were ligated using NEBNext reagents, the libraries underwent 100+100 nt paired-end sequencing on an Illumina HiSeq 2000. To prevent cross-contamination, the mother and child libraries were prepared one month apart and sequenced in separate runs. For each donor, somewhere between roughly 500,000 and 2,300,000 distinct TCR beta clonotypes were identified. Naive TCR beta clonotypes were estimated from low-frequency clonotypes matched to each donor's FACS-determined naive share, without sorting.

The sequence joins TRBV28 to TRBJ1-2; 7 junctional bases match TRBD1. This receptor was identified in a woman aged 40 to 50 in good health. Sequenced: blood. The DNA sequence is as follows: TGTGCCAGCAGTGCCTCGACGGGACAGCTTAACTATAGCTACACCTTC. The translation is CASSASTGQLNYSYTF.